This is a list of T cell receptor beta chains from one sample in a study of T-cell memory formation after mild COVID-19. TCRdb reprocessed the 5' RACE reads via MiXCR and lists one record per CDR3 protein. This table has hundreds of thousands of distinct CDR3 sequences, around 16% appearing once. Sample: PBMCs or a T cell subset sorted from them (not recorded which). These receptors came from a man between 18 and 29 years old who had mild COVID-19 (a few samples of this study predate the infection). Cell type and time point are not known. Both conserved end residues are part of each CDR3. A D gene is named only where the DNA matches it firmly. The listing skips clone size in some rows; elsewhere it reads once, few, many or a size class.

clone size,D gene,J gene,V gene,CDR3 protein,CDR3 DNA
few,TRBD1,TRBJ1-4,TRBV18,CASSPWDSINEKLFF,TGTGCCAGCTCACCCTGGGACAGCATAAATGAAAAACTGTTTTTT
NA,NA,TRBJ1-2,TRBV15,CATSRGGLNYGYTF,TGTGCCACCAGCAGAGGAGGGCTCAACTATGGCTACACCTTC
many,TRBD2,TRBJ2-3,TRBV5-1,CASSPTSSGELQDTQYF,TGCGCCAGCAGCCCGACCTCTAGCGGGGAGCTTCAAGATACGCAGTATTTT
NA,NA,TRBJ1-2,TRBV7-2,CASSQELTGTYGYTF,TGTGCCAGCAGCCAAGAACTAACAGGGACCTATGGCTACACCTTC
many,NA,TRBJ1-5,TRBV4-2,CASSQDTRSPQHF,TGTGCCAGCAGCCAAGATACCAGATCGCCCCAGCATTTT
NA,NA,TRBJ1-1,TRBV4-1,CASSQAVNTEAFF,TGCGCCAGCAGCCAAGCTGTGAACACTGAAGCTTTCTTT
NA,NA,TRBJ2-2,TRBV7-9,CASSQPGMRTGELFF,TGTGCCAGCAGCCAACCGGGAATGCGAACCGGGGAGCTGTTTTTT
NA,NA,TRBJ2-3,TRBV7-2,CASSPQRPSTDTQYF,TGTGCCAGCAGCCCCCAACGGCCCAGCACAGATACGCAGTATTTT
few,NA,TRBJ1-2,TRBV7-9,CASSLEYPSIYGYTF,TGTGCCAGCAGCTTAGAATACCCCAGTATTTATGGCTACACCTTC
few,NA,TRBJ2-2,TRBV5-4,CASSPQARGVTGELFF,TGTGCCAGCAGCCCCCAAGCAAGGGGAGTCACCGGGGAGCTGTTTTTT
few,TRBD2,TRBJ2-2,TRBV6-5,CASSYSETSLAGELFF,TGTGCCAGCAGTTACTCCGAGACTAGCCTTGCCGGGGAGCTGTTTTTT
many,NA,TRBJ2-5,TRBV7-9,CASIKAIQETQYF,TGTGCCAGCATTAAGGCTATCCAAGAGACCCAGTACTTC
many,NA,TRBJ2-2,TRBV7-3,CASSRTVNTGELFF,TGTGCCAGCAGCCGGACTGTTAACACCGGGGAGCTGTTTTTT
NA,NA,TRBJ2-4,TRBV7-3,CASSAQQGNIQYF,TGTGCCAGCAGCGCTCAACAGGGAAACATTCAGTACTTC
NA,TRBD2,TRBJ2-3,TRBV6-5,CASSYRSGLAGGRTDTQYF,TGTGCCAGCAGTTACAGGTCGGGACTAGCGGGGGGCAGGACAGATACGCAGTATTTT
few,TRBD1,TRBJ2-1,TRBV12-3/TRBV12-4,CASSPRTGENEQFF,TGTGCCAGCAGTCCCCGGACAGGGGAGAATGAGCAGTTCTTC
NA,TRBD2,TRBJ2-1,TRBV6-5,CASSYLAGWNEQFF,TGTGCCAGCAGTTACCTAGCGGGGTGGAATGAGCAGTTCTTC
NA,NA,TRBJ2-3,TRBV29-1,CSVGPSRTSDTQYF,TGCAGCGTCGGACCGTCCCGTACTTCAGATACGCAGTATTTT
NA,NA,TRBJ1-2,TRBV6-1,CASSEWGTANPYGYTF,TGTGCCAGCAGTGAATGGGGTACGGCCAACCCCTATGGCTACACCTTC
few,NA,TRBJ2-5,TRBV4-2,CASSQDRKGPETQYF,TGTGCCAGCAGCCAAGATCGGAAGGGCCCCGAGACCCAGTACTTC
few,TRBD1,TRBJ1-6,TRBV7-2,CASRSIGGDSPLHF,TGTGCCAGCAGGTCCATAGGGGGCGATTCACCCCTCCACTTT
many,TRBD2,TRBJ2-7,TRBV5-1,CASSTGGTSDEQYF,TGCGCCAGCAGCACCGGGGGTACTAGCGACGAGCAGTACTTC
few,NA,TRBJ1-5,TRBV3-1,CASSQDRINQPQHF,TGTGCCAGCAGCCAAGATAGGATCAATCAGCCCCAGCATTTT
few,NA,TRBJ1-6,TRBV11-2,CASSGDLGSPLHF,TGTGCCAGCAGTGGGGACTTGGGATCACCCCTCCACTTT
few,NA,TRBJ1-1,TRBV27,CASSLIWGGRTEAFF,TGTGCCAGCAGCCTTATATGGGGGGGGAGGACTGAAGCTTTCTTT
few,NA,TRBJ1-1,TRBV12-3/TRBV12-4,CASSLALGVVTEAFF,TGTGCCAGCAGTTTAGCGCTAGGGGTTGTCACTGAAGCTTTCTTT
NA,NA,TRBJ2-2,TRBV5-1,CASSLSQANTGELFF,TGCGCCAGCAGCTTGAGCCAGGCGAACACCGGGGAGCTGTTTTTT
many,TRBD2,TRBJ2-3,TRBV5-1,CASSFSGADTQYF,TGCGCCAGCAGCTTTAGCGGGGCAGATACGCAGTATTTT
many,TRBD2,TRBJ2-1,TRBV4-2,CASSQERGGYNEQFF,TGTGCCAGCAGCCAAGAGCGGGGGGGCTACAATGAGCAGTTCTTC
few,TRBD2,TRBJ2-3,TRBV4-2,CASSHPPLAGGDTQYF,TGTGCCAGCAGCCACCCTCCACTAGCGGGGGGGGATACGCAGTATTTT
NA,NA,TRBJ2-1,TRBV4-3,CASSQSFGGPGEQFF,TGCGCCAGCAGCCAAAGTTTTGGGGGCCCGGGTGAGCAGTTCTTC
NA,NA,TRBJ2-7,TRBV20-1,CSARRIPSSYEQYF,TGCAGTGCTAGAAGGATTCCCAGCTCCTACGAGCAGTACTTC
many,NA,TRBJ2-2,TRBV11-2,CASSLVPRATGELFF,TGTGCCAGCAGCTTAGTTCCCAGGGCCACCGGGGAGCTGTTTTTT
few,NA,TRBJ1-6,TRBV6-6,CASWGRNNSPLHF,TGTGCCAGCTGGGGACGGAATAATTCACCCCTCCACTTT
many,NA,TRBJ1-4,TRBV21-1,CASSKDSRDIRWFF,TGTGCCAGCAGCAAAGATTCCCGGGACATCAGATGGTTTTTT
NA,NA,TRBJ1-6,TRBV6-6,CASRSPHRANSPLHF,TGTGCCAGCAGGTCGCCCCACAGGGCCAATTCACCCCTCCACTTT
many,NA,TRBJ2-1,TRBV19,CASRIRGLNNEQFF,TGTGCCAGTCGGATCCGGGGACTGAACAATGAGCAGTTCTTC
NA,NA,TRBJ2-6,TRBV4-1,CASSQDSATGANVLTF,TGCGCCAGCAGCCAAGATTCGGCAACTGGGGCCAACGTCCTGACTTTC
NA,TRBD2,TRBJ2-7,TRBV5-1,CASSPLGGYEQYF,TGCGCCAGCAGCCCACTCGGGGGGTACGAGCAGTACTTC
few,NA,TRBJ1-5,TRBV6-2/TRBV6-3,CASSPPSNQPQHF,TGTGCCAGCAGTCCCCCTAGCAATCAGCCCCAGCATTTT
NA,NA,TRBJ2-1,TRBV12-3/TRBV12-4,CASRLLDFSSYNEQFF,TGTGCCAGCAGGCTCCTGGACTTTAGCTCCTACAATGAGCAGTTCTTC
few,NA,TRBJ2-2,TRBV12-3/TRBV12-4,CASRSPRAGILVNTGELFF,TGTGCCAGCAGGTCCCCGAGGGCCGGCATACTGGTGAACACCGGGGAGCTGTTTTTT
NA,NA,TRBJ1-1,TRBV5-1,CASSFMGLHTEAFF,TGCGCCAGCAGCTTCATGGGTTTACACACTGAAGCTTTCTTT
NA,TRBD1,TRBJ1-5,TRBV19,CASKDRSSGQPQHF,TGTGCCAGTAAGGACAGGTCCTCGGGTCAGCCCCAGCATTTT
NA,TRBD2,TRBJ2-1,TRBV20-1,CSAAPFGAGGYNEQFF,TGCAGTGCTGCACCGTTCGGGGCGGGGGGATACAATGAGCAGTTCTTC
few,NA,TRBJ2-1,TRBV12-5,CASGLSGLDEQFF,TGTGCTAGTGGTTTGTCCGGATTGGATGAGCAGTTCTTC
NA,TRBD1,TRBJ1-6,TRBV6-2/TRBV6-3,CASSTPGQGNSPLHF,TGTGCCAGCAGTACCCCGGGACAGGGGAATTCACCCCTCCACTTT
NA,NA,TRBJ1-1,TRBV6-2/TRBV6-3,CASSPRAGEGEAFF,TGTGCCAGCAGTCCTCGTGCAGGGGAAGGTGAAGCTTTCTTT
few,NA,TRBJ1-5,TRBV20-1,CSAIGGDQPQHF,TGCAGTGCTATAGGTGGGGATCAGCCCCAGCATTTT
few,NA,TRBJ1-1,TRBV12-3/TRBV12-4,CASRPSPGLNTEAFF,TGTGCCAGCAGACCCTCACCTGGACTGAACACTGAAGCTTTCTTT
many,NA,TRBJ1-4,TRBV12-3/TRBV12-4,CASSSLHRKREKLFF,TGTGCCAGCAGTTCCCTTCACAGAAAGAGGGAAAAACTGTTTTTT
NA,NA,TRBJ2-7,TRBV30,CAWSTQGYEQYF,TGTGCCTGGAGTACACAGGGCTACGAGCAGTACTTC
NA,NA,TRBJ2-3,TRBV3-1,CASSQSLASDTQYF,TGTGCCAGCAGCCAATCTTTAGCGTCAGATACGCAGTATTTT
many,NA,TRBJ2-7,TRBV9,CASSVVPSEYEQYF,TGTGCCAGCAGCGTAGTTCCCAGCGAGTACGAGCAGTACTTC
NA,NA,TRBJ2-5,TRBV6-2/TRBV6-3,CASSYSPQQETQYF,TGTGCCAGCAGTTACAGCCCGCAACAAGAGACCCAGTACTTC